These 22 T cell receptor beta chains originate from one sample sequenced in a study of T cell repertoires in cytomegalovirus infection. Their antigens are not known. TCRdb called the reads again in MiXCR, with one record for every CDR3 protein. Seen here are roughly 800,000 distinct CDR3 sequences, roughly 28% observed once, and the top ten hold over 10%. The sample in question was cultured CD8+ T cells from PBMCs, obtained from culture after CMV antigen stimulation. The receptors here all came from a human donor in good health (CMV status not recorded). Some clones in this sample may be carry-over from other donors' samples.

V usage is TRBV7-3 and J usage is TRBJ1-1, with D possibly matching TRBD1 (6 bases). CDR1 is SGHTA and CDR2 is FQGTGA in the germline V gene. The CDR3 consists of 14 residues. Between the trimmed V and J ends, which lost 6 bases and 7 bases, there was a span of 18 bases. This CDR3 reads CASSLRQARDEAFF. In DNA form, the CDR3 reads TGTGCCAGCAGTCTAAGACAGGCCCGAGATGAAGCTTTCTTT.

This clonotype was seen only a few times. This chain connects TRBV7-2 to TRBJ1-5; D unresolved. The germline gives CDR1 SGHTA, CDR2 FQGNSA. V was shortened by 1 base and J by 4 bases, with 11 bases between the two germline ends. The CDR3 has 15 residues. The CDR3 DNA reads TGTGCCAGCAGCTTAGTGGTCGGCACTAATCAGCCCCAGCATTTT. It specifies CASSLVVGTNQPQHF. The complete variable domain, with remaining parts taken from reference TRBV7-2 and TRBJ1-5, reads GAGVSQSPSNKVTEKGKDVELRCDPISGHTALYWYRQSLGQGLEFLIYFQGNSAPDKSGLPSDRFSAERTGGSVSTLTIQRTQQEDSAVYLCASSLVVGTNQPQHFGDGTRLSIL.

This clonotype was counted many times. The chain links TRBV12-3 or TRBV12-4 to TRBJ2-1; D unclear. The CDR3 is made up of 13 amino acids. V was cut by 6 bases and J by 0 bases, with 6 bases left in between. The CDR3 nucleotides read TGTGCCAGCAGCCGGGCCTCCTACAATGAGCAGTTCTTC. It codes for CASSRASYNEQFF.

This clonotype was counted a few times. V is TRBV12-3 or TRBV12-4 and J is TRBJ1-4, with D uncertain. This CDR3 has 15 residues. Trimming removed 5 bases from V and 0 bases from J, with 10 bases in between. The CDR3 bases are TGTGCCAGCAGTACCGAGAGGACAACTAATGAAAAACTGTTTTTT. The encoded protein is CASSTERTTNEKLFF.

There are many counts of this clonotype. The chain joins TRBV7-8 to TRBJ1-3, with 7 bases that match TRBD1. CDR1 and CDR2 (germline): SGHVS, FQNEAQ. The CDR3 extends over 13 amino acids. V dropped 4 bases and J dropped 7; count of bases not matched to a gene: 4. The CDR3 loop reads CASSSGGWNTIYF. As DNA, the CDR3 is TGTGCCAGCAGCTCAGGGGGTTGGAACACCATATATTTT.

There are many counts of this clonotype. This sequence joins TRBV28 and TRBJ2-1, with TRBD2 identical over 8 bases. CDR3 length equals 14 residues. The V gene's germline CDR1 is MDHEN and CDR2 SYDVKM. V lost 3 bases to trimming and J lost 5 bases; unmatched junction nucleotides: 3. The CDR3 sequence: CASSFRRGDNEQFF. CDR3 nucleotides: TGTGCCAGCAGTTTTCGGCGGGGGGACAATGAGCAGTTCTTC.

This clonotype was found a few times. The V call is TRBV6-4, the J call TRBJ1-2, with 9 bases identical to TRBD1. The CDR3 extends over 16 amino acids. Unmatched junction bases numbered 9, after V lost 0 bases and J lost 7 bases. The germline gives CDR1 MRHNA, CDR2 SNTAGT. The CDR3 spells CASSDSSHRGRCGYTF. As DNA, the CDR3 is TGTGCCAGCAGTGACTCGAGTCACAGGGGGCGGTGTGGCTACACCTTC.

This sequence joins TRBV15 and TRBJ1-1; 7 bases fit TRBD1. The length of the CDR3 is 13 residues. Unmatched junction bases numbered 14, after V lost 9 bases and J lost 10 bases. In germline, CDR1 is LNHNV, CDR2 YYDKDF (reference sequence). CDR3 bases: TGTGCCACTTCCGGGACAGCGAGTTTGGGAGCTTTCTTT. This translates into CATSGTASLGAFF.

At least ten counts were recorded for this clonotype. This sequence joins TRBV27 and TRBJ2-7; the D gene is possibly TRBD2 (5 bases). Germline CDR1 reads MNHEY; CDR2 reads SMNVEV (reference sequence). V was pared by 9 bases and J by 4 bases, with 10 bases between. CDR3 size: 11 residues. The CDR3 nucleotides read TGTGCCAGTCGTCGGGGTTACGAGCAGTACTTC. Translated, it gives CASRRGYEQYF.

V gene TRBV6-8 combines with J gene TRBJ2-7; 8 bases match TRBD1. Unmatched junction bases numbered 9, after V lost 0 bases and J lost 5 bases. This CDR3 contains 16 residues. The germline CDR1 and CDR2 sequences are MNHGY and SAAAGT. The CDR3 sequence: CASSYSSKTGVDEQYV. The CDR3 nucleotides read TGTGCCAGCAGTTACTCGAGTAAGACAGGGGTCGACGAGCAGTACGTC.

This clonotype was counted between two and nine times. The chain joins TRBV24-1 to TRBJ2-1; 11 bases align to TRBD2. J was trimmed by 5 bases and V by 3 bases; bases with no gene match: 8. Germline V CDR1 and CDR2: KGHDR, SFDVKD. This CDR3 comprises 17 residues. The CDR3 DNA sequence: TGTGCCACCAGTGATCCCTTAGCGGGGGGGCCAAACAATGAGCAGTTCTTC. Protein sequence: CATSDPLAGGPNNEQFF.

This chain links TRBV25-1 with TRBJ2-5; tentatively, D is TRBD2 (5 bases). The V end was cut by 3 bases, the J end by 3 bases, with 11 bases between. The CDR3 sequence is 14 residues long. Germline loops: CDR1 MGHDK, CDR2 SYGVNS. CDR3 sequence: CASSEPRREETQYF. Written as DNA, the CDR3 is TGTGCCAGCAGTGAGCCCAGGCGGGAAGAGACCCAGTACTTC.

The chain links TRBV14 to TRBJ1-4; no reliable D call. The V and J ends lost 2 bases and 2 bases respectively, with 12 bases between them. Germline V gene lookup returns CDR1 SGHDN and CDR2 FVKESK. The CDR3 has 16 residues. CDR3 DNA sequence: TGTGCCAGCAGCCAATTGAGTGGAGGCACTAATGAAAAACTGTTTTTT. It translates to CASSQLSGGTNEKLFF.

This chain connects TRBV24-1 to TRBJ2-2, with D unresolved. This CDR3 spans 17 amino acids. Between the trimmed V and J ends, which lost 6 bases and 4 bases, there was a span of 20 bases. Germline assignment: CDR1 KGHDR and CDR2 SFDVKD. For the CDR3, the DNA is TGTGCCACCAGTAGCAGGAGAAGGGATACGACCACCGGGGAGCTGTTTTTT. Translation: CATSSRRRDTTTGELFF.

This clonotype occurred a few times. V gene TRBV15 combines with J gene TRBJ2-1, with 7 bases that match TRBD2. Germline CDR1 LNHNV, CDR2 YYDKDF (reference sequence). Losses at the gene ends were 5 bases for V and 2 bases for J; bases not matched to a gene: 6. The CDR3 totals 15 residues. In DNA, the CDR3 is TGTGCCACCAGCCTTAAAGCGGGACCCTACAATGAGCAGTTCTTC. It is translated as CATSLKAGPYNEQFF.

This clonotype was seen a handful of times. The V call is TRBV6-6, the J call TRBJ2-5, with 8 bases lining up with TRBD2. This CDR3 comprises 15 residues. With V trimmed by 5 bases and J by 0 bases, 5 bases remained unmatched. Germline V lookup: CDR1 MNHNY, CDR2 SVGAGI (reference sequence). Here the CDR3 DNA reads TGTGCCAGCAGTCCCTCGCGGGGGGACCAAGAGACCCAGTACTTC. Translating gives CASSPSRGDQETQYF.

The chain links TRBV12-3 or TRBV12-4 to TRBJ1-5, with 7 bases matching TRBD1. This CDR3 has 15 residues. The ends lost 2 bases at V and 9 bases at J; junction bases unmatched: 10. The CDR3 nucleotides read TGTGCCAGCAGTTTAAGTGCAGGGGGGAAAGGGCCCCAGCATTTT. This sequence encodes CASSLSAGGKGPQHF.

The rearrangement links TRBV19 to TRBJ2-1; D tentatively fits TRBD1 or TRBD2 (5 bases each). The CDR3 is 12 residues long. CDR1 and CDR2 (germline): LNHDA, SQIVND (reference sequence). Trimming removed 10 bases from V and 5 bases from J, with 12 bases in between. CDR3 bases: TGTGCCACCCGAGTGGGGGACAATGAGCAGTTCTTC. Protein: CATRVGDNEQFF.

This clonotype was found many times. V and J are TRBV7-2 and TRBJ2-3; TRBD1 agrees at 11 bases. CDR1 is SGHTA, CDR2 FQGNSA, per germline. Trimming took 5 bases from V and 5 from J; bases not matched to a gene: 6. There are 15 residues in the CDR3. The CDR3 loop is CASSPRTGGLDTQYF. As DNA, the CDR3 is TGTGCCAGCAGCCCCAGGACAGGGGGCTTAGATACGCAGTATTTT.

The chain couples TRBV7-3 to TRBJ2-5; D is ambiguous. The CDR3 extends over 11 amino acids. Trimming left V 6 bases short and J 5 bases short, with 7 bases between. CDR1 and CDR2 (germline): SGHTA, FQGTGA. CDR3 residues: CASRFGETQYF. The CDR3 DNA sequence: TGTGCCAGCAGATTTGGCGAGACCCAGTACTTC. Complete variable domain (other parts from reference TRBV7-3 and TRBJ2-5): GAGVSQTPSNKVTEKGKYVELRCDPISGHTALYWYRQSLGQGPEFLIYFQGTGAADDSGLPNDRFFAVRPEGSVSTLKIQRTERGDSAVYLCASRFGETQYFGPGTRLLVL.

This clonotype was counted between two and nine times. The V and J genes are TRBV12-3 or TRBV12-4 and TRBJ1-5, with D possibly being TRBD1 (5 bases). The CDR3 extends over 18 amino acids. The V and J ends lost 6 bases and 0 bases respectively, with 21 bases between them. CDR3 loop: CASSFLGATRYSNQPQHF. The DNA for the CDR3 is TGTGCCAGCAGCTTTCTCGGGGCGACCCGTTATAGCAATCAGCCCCAGCATTTT.

The V call is TRBV7-9, the J call TRBJ2-5, with D hard to call. The germline V gene has CDR1 SEHNR and CDR2 FQNEAQ (reference sequence). The CDR3 has 14 amino acids. Trimming took 3 bases from V and 2 from J, leaving 10 bases between them. The CDR3 coding sequence is TGTGCCAGCAGCTTCGGCGTCTCACAAGAGACCCAGTACTTC. Encoded protein: CASSFGVSQETQYF.